This T cell receptor (beta chain) was found in a study of human T cells and chemical hapten exposure. This clonotype has only a few counts. MiXCR, run by TCRdb on the RACE reads, gives a single entry per CDR3 protein. The data hold some 180,000 distinct CDR3 sequences, with around 25% observed a single time. CDR1 MRHNA and CDR2 SNTAGT come from the germline V gene. V shed 3 bases, J shed 6 bases, and the junction held 6 bases outside the gene matches. This CDR3 spans 15 amino acids. Time point in this sample: patch test 3, about 24 weeks after DPC sensitization. Sample treatment: therapeutic diphenylcyclopropenone sensitization with weekly scalp DPC. The drawing of blood occurred before each patch test was applied.

The chain joins TRBV6-4 to TRBJ2-3, with 10 bases aligning to TRBD1. The sample consisted of whole blood, taken in connection with sensitization to the hapten diphenylcyclopropenone (DPC). The clonotype comes from a middle-aged woman with alopecia areata. Some clones in this sample may be carry-over from other donors' samples. CDR3 nucleotide sequence: TGTGCCAGCAGTGAGGGGACAGGGGCATCGGATACGCAGTATTTT. It specifies CASSEGTGASDTQYF.